This TCR beta chain stems from a study of tumor and adjacent non-tumor tissue in lung cancer. Study-wide context: Patients comprised about a dozen adenocarcinoma, a couple of squamous cell carcinoma and 1 small cell lung cancer.

The germline CDR1 and CDR2 sequences are KGHDR and SFDVKD. This CDR3 spans 18 amino acids. V was cut by 1 base and J by 5 bases, with 22 bases left in between. Only one count was recorded for this clonotype. Its antigen is as yet unknown. One base away lies a much larger clone, so this may be a sequencing read error. Broader study findings: In normal lung, the top 100 clones were significantly more dominant than in tumor. TCR diversity was significantly greater in tumor than normal lung tissue.

RNA was extracted from bulk tissue without any cell sorting. More than 3 cm separated this lung sample from the edge of the tumor. Newly diagnosed lung cancer patients had thoracic surgery in China, August–November 2014, without prior chemotherapy. Three rounds of nested PCR, following a modified ARM-PCR protocol, produced the TCRbeta library. One entry per CDR3 protein results from TCRdb running MiXCR on the multiplex PCR reads. The repertoire holds 85,000 or so distinct CDR3 sequences, with approximately 73% as singletons. The chain links TRBV24-1 to TRBJ1-2; D is perhaps TRBD1 (5 bases). Material: distant non-tumor lung tissue. The receptor's source is a woman aged 45-60 years with non-small cell lung cancer. The CDR3 spells CATSDFRGPGSDKYGYTF. In DNA, the CDR3 is TGTGCCACCAGTGATTTTCGTGGTCCGGGATCGGACAAATATGGCTACACCTTC.